The clone carrying this T cell receptor beta chain was counted many times. What it binds is unknown. The record originates from a study of regulatory T cells in long-lasting Graves disease. Points from the study as a whole: Persistent disease favored TRBV28, TRBJ1-2 and TRBJ2-5.

There are 13 residues in the CDR3. Deletions cut 2 bases from V and 4 bases from J, with 11 bases between. Germline V gene lookup returns CDR1 SQVTM and CDR2 ANQGSEA. Time point in this sample: persistent/refractory GD, antithyroid drugs over 5 years with positive TRAb. PBMC RNA was the source of the TCR library. In each case, Graves' disease was diagnosed per American Thyroid Association guidelines. Arm-PCR of CDR3 regions with iRepertoire HTBI primers generated TCR beta libraries. MiXCR, applied by TCRdb to the multiplex PCR reads, yields one record per CDR3 protein. The table shows under 450,000 distinct CDR3 sequences, with roughly 25% occurring only once.

The chain links TRBV29-1 to TRBJ1-2, with D unresolved. The sequences come from peripheral blood mononuclear cells (PBMCs), collected when the disease was refractory, from a patient treated with antithyroid drugs. The clonotype comes from a woman between 35 and 50 years old with Graves disease. CDR3: CSVESVYPYGYTF. CDR3 nucleotide sequence: TGCAGCGTTGAATCCGTGTACCCCTATGGCTACACCTTC.